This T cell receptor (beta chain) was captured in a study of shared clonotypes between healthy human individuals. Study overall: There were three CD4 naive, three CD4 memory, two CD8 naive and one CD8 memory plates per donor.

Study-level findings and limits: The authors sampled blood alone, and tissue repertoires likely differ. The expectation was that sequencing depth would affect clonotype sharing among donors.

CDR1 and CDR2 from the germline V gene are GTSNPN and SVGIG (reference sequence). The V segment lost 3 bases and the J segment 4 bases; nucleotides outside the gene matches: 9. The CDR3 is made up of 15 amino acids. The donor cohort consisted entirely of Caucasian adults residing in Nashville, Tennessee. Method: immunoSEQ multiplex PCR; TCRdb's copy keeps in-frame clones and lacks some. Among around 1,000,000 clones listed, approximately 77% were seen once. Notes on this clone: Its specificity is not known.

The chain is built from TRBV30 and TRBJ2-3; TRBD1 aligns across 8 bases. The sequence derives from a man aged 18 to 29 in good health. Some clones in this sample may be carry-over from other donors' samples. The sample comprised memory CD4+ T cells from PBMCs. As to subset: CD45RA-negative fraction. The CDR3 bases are TGTGCCTGGAGCTCCAAGGACAGGGTAGCAGATACGCAGTATTTT. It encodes CAWSSKDRVADTQYF. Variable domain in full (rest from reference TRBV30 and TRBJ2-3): SQTIHQWPATLVQPVGSPLSLECTVEGTSNPNLYWYRQAAGRGLQLLFYSVGIGQISSEVPQNLSASRPQDRQFILSSKKLLLSDSGFYLCAWSSKDRVADTQYFGPGTRLTVL.